This paragraph covers one T cell receptor (beta chain) sequence. Naive CD8 cells lacked CD45RO, underwent positive selection for CCR7 and left out terminally differentiated effector memory CD45RA+ cells. Germline V CDR1 and CDR2: MDHEN, SYDVKM. V lost 6 bases and J 3 bases, leaving 12 bases between the germline ends. CDR3 length equals 14 residues. The sample is drawn from a study of shared clonotypes between healthy human individuals. As for the study in general: Each donor's CD8 memory used one plate, CD8 naive two, each CD4 subset three.

This table comes from immunoSEQ multiplex PCR, and its TCRdb copy is limited to in-frame clones, with some not included. The repertoire holds about 2 million clones, with about 94% as singletons. The clonotype comes from a man aged 18 to 29 in good health. The sequenced sample was naive CD8+ T cells sorted from blood. The V and J genes are TRBV28 and TRBJ1-5, with D possibly TRBD1 on 5 matching bases. CDR3 loop: CASSLRQPNQPQHF. The CDR3 DNA reads as TGTGCCAGCAGCCTTAGACAGCCCAATCAGCCCCAGCATTTT.